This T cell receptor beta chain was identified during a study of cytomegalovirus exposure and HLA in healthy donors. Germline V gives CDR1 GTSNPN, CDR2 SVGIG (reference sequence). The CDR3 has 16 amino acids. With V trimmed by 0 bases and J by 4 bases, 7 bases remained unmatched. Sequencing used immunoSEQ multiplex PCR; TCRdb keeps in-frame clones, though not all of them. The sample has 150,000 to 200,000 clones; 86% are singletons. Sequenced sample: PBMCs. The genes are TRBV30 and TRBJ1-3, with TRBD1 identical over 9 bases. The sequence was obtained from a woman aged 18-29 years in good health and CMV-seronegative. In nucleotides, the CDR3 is TGTGCCTGGAGTGTACCGACAGGGGGGAAAGGAAACACCATATATTTT. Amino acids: CAWSVPTGGKGNTIYF. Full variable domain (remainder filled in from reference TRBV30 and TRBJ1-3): SQTIHQWPATLVQPVGSPLSLECTVEGTSNPNLYWYRQAAGRGLQLLFYSVGIGQISSEVPQNLSASRPQDRQFILSSKKLLLSDSGFYLCAWSVPTGGKGNTIYFGEGSWLTVV.